This is a list of T cell receptor beta chains from one sample in a study of tumor and adjacent non-tumor tissue in lung cancer. TCRdb called the multiplex PCR reads again in MiXCR, with one record for every CDR3 protein. The sample consists of under 75,000 distinct CDR3 sequences, approximately 71% of them appearing once. Source material: distant non-tumor lung tissue. These receptors all come from a woman aged 45-59 years with non-small cell lung cancer. The CDR3 runs from the conserved cysteine through the conserved F or W. D genes are given only for firm matches. Clone size is shown for a subset of rows, as once, few, many or a class of expanded clone.

>TRBJ2-7|TRBV7-8|NA|NA
CASSLSVGYEQYF
TGTGCCAGCAGCTTATCCGTCGGCTACGAGCAGTACTTC
>TRBJ2-7|TRBV6-5|TRBD2|few
CAGSRGGEQYF
TGTGCCGGCAGTCGGGGGGGCGAGCAGTACTTC
>TRBJ2-7|TRBV11-2|TRBD2|medium-sized
CASSLESGGEQYF
TGTGCCAGCAGCTTAGAGTCGGGGGGCGAGCAGTACTTC
>TRBJ1-5|TRBV12-3/TRBV12-4|NA|NA
CASSLRENQYQHF
TGTGCCAGCAGTTTACGGGAAAATCAGTACCAGCATTTT
>TRBJ2-1|TRBV11-1|NA|once
CPSRLGTNEQSF
TGTCCCAGCAGGCTAGGGACAAATGAGCAGTCCTTC
>TRBJ2-5|TRBV20-1|TRBD1|NA
CGAKYRGFENQYF
TGCGGTGCTAAGTACAGGGGTTTTGAGAACCAGTACTTC
>TRBJ2-7|TRBV20-1|TRBD2|NA
CNATSVRSYEQYF
TGCAATGCTACTAGCGTCCGCTCCTACGAGCAGTACTTC
>TRBJ2-3|TRBV10-3|NA|NA
CAITQGPRTDAQYF
TGTGCCATCACTCAGGGACCCCGCACAGATGCGCAGTATTTT
>TRBJ1-2|TRBV6-2/TRBV6-3|NA|NA
CASSRGEGLGGYTF
TGTGCCAGCAGCCGCGGAGAGGGGCTGGGTGGCTACACCTTC
>TRBJ2-3|TRBV4-3|NA|NA
CASSVLTLEETQYF
TGCGCCAGCAGCGTATTGACCTTAGAGGAAACGCAGTATTTT